The clone carrying this T cell receptor (beta chain) appeared a few times. Its specificity is not known. Relative to the germline gene, one junction end is altered; a read error may explain this. Germline V gene data show CDR1 as SGHRS and CDR2 as YFSETQ. The CDR3 sequence is 15 residues long. These data originate in a study of T-cell memory formation after mild COVID-19. Across the study: For the most part, TCR clusters were specific to one donor.

With constant-segment primers, 5'RACE yielded cDNA libraries of TCR alpha and TCR beta that carried sample barcodes and UMIs. TCRdb re-called the 5' RACE reads with MiXCR, one entry per CDR3 protein. The table lists approximately 270,000 distinct CDR3 sequences, about a sixth of them singletons. Study-wide points: Clones shrinking from day 15 to 85 showed even CD4/CD8 mixes; later expanders tilted CD4+. The study found contracting CD4+ clones mainly in CM and EM and contracting CD8+ clones in EMRA.

The receptor comes from a man between 18 and 29 years old who had mild COVID-19 (a few samples of this study predate the infection). Cell type and time point are not known. The sample taken for sequencing was PBMCs or a T cell subset sorted from them (not recorded which). The V and J genes are TRBV5-1 and TRBJ2-6; 8 nucleotides agree with TRBD1. The CDR3 DNA sequence: TGTGCCAGCAGCGCGACAGGGGCTGGGGCCAACGTCCTGACTTTC. Encoded protein: CASSATGAGANVLTF.